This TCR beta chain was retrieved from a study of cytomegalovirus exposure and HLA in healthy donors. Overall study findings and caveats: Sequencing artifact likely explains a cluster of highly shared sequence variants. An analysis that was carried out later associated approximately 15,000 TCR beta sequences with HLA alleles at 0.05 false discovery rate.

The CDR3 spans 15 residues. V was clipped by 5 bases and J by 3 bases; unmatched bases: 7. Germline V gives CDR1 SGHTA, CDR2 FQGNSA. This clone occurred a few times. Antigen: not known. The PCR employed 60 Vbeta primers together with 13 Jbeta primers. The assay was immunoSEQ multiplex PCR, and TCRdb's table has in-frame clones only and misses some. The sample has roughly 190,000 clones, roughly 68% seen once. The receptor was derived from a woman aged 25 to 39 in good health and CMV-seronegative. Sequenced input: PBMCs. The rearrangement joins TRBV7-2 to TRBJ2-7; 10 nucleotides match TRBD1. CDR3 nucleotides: TGTGCCAGCAGCCCCCGGACAGGGGGAAACTACGAGCAGTACTTC. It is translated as CASSPRTGGNYEQYF. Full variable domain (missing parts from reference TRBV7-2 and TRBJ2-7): GAGVSQSPSNKVTEKGKDVELRCDPISGHTALYWYRQSLGQGLEFLIYFQGNSAPDKSGLPSDRFSAERTGGSVSTLTIQRTQQEDSAVYLCASSPRTGGNYEQYFGPGTRLTVT.